The sequence of this TCR beta chain was determined in a study of T cell responses to AZD1222 COVID-19 vaccine. This table comes from immunoSEQ multiplex PCR, and its TCRdb copy is limited to in-frame clones, with some not included. The sample records 70,000 to 100,000 clones, 80% to 90% being singletons. Findings and limits, study-wide: Every sample of the repertoires postdated the peak T cell response. Along spike, vaccine-associated CD4 TCRs were found throughout, with dominance at 160-218 and 743-854. The study reported that nearly half of spike-specific TCRs target unmutated variant regions.

Between the trimmed V and J ends, which lost 2 bases and 6 bases, there was a span of 5 bases. CDR3 size: 12 residues. In germline, CDR1 is SGHTA, CDR2 FQGNSA. Turning to this clone: Antigen specificity is unknown.

Some second doses came at about 4 weeks and others at about 12 weeks; these were pooled. This clonotype was obtained from an adult who received the AZD1222 COVID-19 vaccine. The specimen comprised peripheral blood, sampled 28 days after the second AZD1222 dose. V gene TRBV7-2 combines with J gene TRBJ1-5, with D perhaps TRBD1 (5 bases). The DNA for the CDR3 is TGTGCCAGCAGCTTAAGGGGTCAGCCCCAGCATTTT. Its translation is CASSLRGQPQHF.